The 28 T cell receptor beta chains given below trace back to one sample, sequenced in a study of memory B cells and T cells in multiple sclerosis. Data came from immunoSEQ multiplex PCR; TCRdb stores just in-frame clones and leaves some out. Among roughly 45,000 clones listed, roughly 80% were seen once. These receptors are not linked to any known antigen. Separate sequencing covered autoproliferating (CFSE-dim) and non-proliferating (CFSE-high) T cells from stimulus-free culture. Pooled replicate wells came from around 5x10^7 CFSE-labeled PBMCs cultured less than nine days without stimulus. The sequencing input was PBMCs from blood kept in culture. These receptors came from a human donor with multiple sclerosis.

This chain links TRBV7-3 with TRBJ1-1; D is unclear. CDR3 length: 13 residues. Trimming shortened V by 0 bases and J by 5 bases, and 7 bases separated the two germline ends. CDR1 is SGHTA, CDR2 FQGTGA, per germline. CDR3 DNA: TGTGCCAGCAGCTTAACTCCTCGGACTGAAGCTTTCTTT. It encodes CASSLTPRTEAFF.

This rearrangement joins TRBV27 to TRBJ1-1, with 8 nucleotides matching TRBD1. Trimming removed 6 bases from V and 7 bases from J; junction bases left unmatched: 7. The germline V gene has CDR1 MNHEY and CDR2 SMNVEV (reference sequence). The CDR3 has 13 residues. The CDR3 region has the DNA TGTGCCAGCAGGCCACAGGGGGAGGATGAAGCTTTCTTT. Its translation is CASRPQGEDEAFF.

The J gene is TRBJ1-2, the V gene TRBV4-3; D is perhaps TRBD1 (6 bases). The CDR3 runs 17 residues. Per the germline V gene, CDR1 is LGHNA and CDR2 is YSLEER. The V and J ends lost 4 bases and 2 bases respectively, with 20 bases between them. The CDR3 coding sequence is TGCGCCAGCAGCCTGACGAACCCTACAGGGTTCAACTATGGCTACACCTTC. This codes for CASSLTNPTGFNYGYTF.

This chain links TRBV6-5 with TRBJ1-1; D remains ambiguous. V lost 2 bases to trimming and J lost 1 base, with 11 bases between them. Germline CDR1 reads MNHEY; CDR2 reads SVGAGI. The CDR3 covers 15 residues. The CDR3 DNA sequence: TGTGCCAGCAGTTACACGCCCAGTAGGAACACTGAAGCTTTCTTT. It codes for CASSYTPSRNTEAFF.

The rearrangement uses TRBV4-1 and TRBJ1-5; 10 nucleotides line up with TRBD1. Germline V CDR1 and CDR2: MGHRA, YSYEKL. The length of the CDR3 is 16 residues. The ends lost 2 bases at V and 3 bases at J; junction bases unmatched: 4. The chain's CDR3 is CASSQWGTGDNQPQHF. CDR3 sequence (DNA): TGCGCCAGCAGCCAATGGGGGACAGGGGACAATCAGCCCCAGCATTTT.

The chain is built from TRBV5-1 and TRBJ1-1; TRBD1 aligns across 8 bases. After removal of 4 bases from V and 5 bases from J, the junction contained 7 bases not matched to a gene. Looked up from germline, CDR1 is SGHRS and CDR2 is YFSETQ. The length of the CDR3 is 14 residues. CDR3 residues: CASSIGQGGTEAFF. The DNA of the CDR3 is TGCGCCAGCAGCATCGGACAGGGAGGGACTGAAGCTTTCTTT.

The rearrangement joins TRBV19 to TRBJ1-2, with a tentative D call TRBD1 (5 bases). Trimming shortened V by 6 bases and J by 5 bases, and 16 bases separated the two germline ends. Germline CDR1 LNHDA, CDR2 SQIVND (reference sequence). The CDR3 is 14 residues long. DNA for the CDR3: TGTGCCAGTAGCGAAACGGCAGAGGGGTATGGCTACACCTTC. This encodes CASSETAEGYGYTF.

About this clone itself: Likely a read error: the CDR3 ends without its conserved phenylalanine or tryptophan. The gene calls are TRBV4-3 and TRBJ2-2; TRBD2 matches 8 bases. The CDR3 runs to 16 residues. The J segment lost 4 bases and the V segment lost 3 bases, leaving 7 bases of the junction unmatched. The germline gives CDR1 LGHNA, CDR2 YSLEER. CDR3 bases: TGCGCCAGCAGCCAGATGCAGCGGGGGATCACCGGGGAGCTGTTTTAT. It translates to CASSQMQRGITGELFY.

The genes are TRBV2 and TRBJ2-3; the D gene is possibly TRBD2 (5 bases). The CDR3 is 14 residues long. Germline V gives CDR1 SNHLY, CDR2 FYNNEI. Trimming stripped 3 bases from V and 0 bases from J, with 7 bases between. DNA for the CDR3: TGTGCCAGCAGTGATGAGGGTAGCACAGATACGCAGTATTTT. Protein: CASSDEGSTDTQYF.

The gene calls are TRBV10-1 and TRBJ2-2; D not certain. The CDR3 loop spans 10 amino acids. Trimming stripped 4 bases from V and 7 bases from J, with 1 base between. Germline CDR1 WNHNN, CDR2 SYGVQD (reference sequence). The CDR3 DNA follows: TGCGCCAGCAGTGTCGGGGAGCTGTTTTTT. Translation gives CASSVGELFF.

V and J are TRBV4-2 and TRBJ1-2; TRBD1 matches 10 bases. The CDR3 covers 17 residues. CDR1 is LGHNA, CDR2 YNFKEQ, per germline. Losses at the gene ends were 1 base for V and 4 bases for J; bases not matched to a gene: 9. The CDR3 DNA reads TGTGCCAGCAGCCAAGTTCGCGGGACAGGGGATTTCTATGGCTACACCTTC. Protein sequence: CASSQVRGTGDFYGYTF.

This clone showed up just a few times. The V call is TRBV18, the J call TRBJ2-1; 10 positions agree with TRBD2. This CDR3 contains 15 residues. Germline CDR1 is KGHSH and CDR2 is LQKENI. V shed 6 bases, J shed 9 bases, and the junction held 11 bases outside the gene matches. The CDR3 loop is CASSPAGGPGIEQFF. CDR3 sequence (DNA): TGTGCCAGCTCCCCAGCGGGGGGGCCCGGTATTGAGCAGTTCTTC.

In this sample, this clone turned up once. V is TRBV5-5 and J is TRBJ1-1, with D perhaps matching TRBD1 (5 bases). This CDR3 contains 15 residues. Germline V gene data show CDR1 as SGHKS and CDR2 as YYEKEE (reference sequence). V lost 0 bases and J 4 bases, leaving 13 bases between the germline ends. The CDR3 sequence is CASSLVGGESTEAFF. The CDR3 DNA reads as TGTGCCAGCAGCTTGGTGGGAGGGGAAAGCACTGAAGCTTTCTTT.

The J gene is TRBJ1-1, the V gene TRBV7-2, with D possibly matching TRBD1 (6 bases). The germline gives CDR1 SGHTA, CDR2 FQGNSA. CDR3 length: 16 amino acids. The germline V and J ends were trimmed by 2 bases and 1 base, with 14 bases remaining between them. The CDR3 DNA is TGTGCCAGCAGCTTATACCAGGGGCAGACGAACACTGAAGCTTTCTTT. This translates into CASSLYQGQTNTEAFF.

The V and J genes are TRBV19 and TRBJ1-1; 8 bases match TRBD1. Germline V lookup: CDR1 LNHDA, CDR2 SQIVND (reference sequence). V trimming: 6 bases; J trimming: 6 bases; junction bases outside the gene matches: 9. This CDR3 has 14 amino acids. CDR3 DNA: TGTGCCAGTAGCGCTACCCCAGGGGGCCCTGAAGCTTTCTTT. This sequence encodes CASSATPGGPEAFF.

The chain uses TRBV4-1 and TRBJ1-2; D gene unclear. The CDR3 length is 15 residues. Germline V gene lookup returns CDR1 MGHRA and CDR2 YSYEKL. The V gene lost 0 bases and the J gene lost 7 bases, with 15 bases spanning the gap. The CDR3 coding sequence is TGCGCCAGCAGCCAAGATGGAAGGGAGAGATTTGGCTACACCTTC. Residues: CASSQDGRERFGYTF.

Concerning this clone: The DNA is left out, because the CDR3 cannot be placed on it with certainty; the CDR3 is given as TCRdb lists it. Here the CDR3 reads CASSVGQGTYF. This chain connects TRBV5-6 to TRBJ2-3; the table's D call, TRBD1, was not checked against the DNA. Both ends counted, the CDR3 spans 11 residues. CDR1 is SGHDT, CDR2 YYEEEE, per germline.

V is TRBV7-3 and J is TRBJ2-6; D remains ambiguous. The CDR3 covers 15 residues. The V end lost 5 bases, the J end lost 0 bases, and 8 bases lay between the germline ends. Per the germline V gene, CDR1 is SGHTA and CDR2 is FQGTGA. DNA of the CDR3: TGTGCCAGCAGCCCACGACACTCTGGGGCCAACGTCCTGACTTTC. It yields the protein CASSPRHSGANVLTF.

This clone occurred a few times. V and J are TRBV19 and TRBJ2-5; TRBD1 matches 8 bases. Germline trimming cut 6 bases from V and 2 bases from J; bases unmatched to any gene: 5. The CDR3 has 14 amino acids. Per germline, CDR1 LNHDA and CDR2 SQIVND (reference sequence). The CDR3 reads CASRPTGAQETQYF. The DNA for the CDR3 is TGTGCCAGTAGGCCGACAGGGGCACAAGAGACCCAGTACTTC.

This chain connects TRBV4-2 to TRBJ2-7; maybe TRBD2 (5 bases). The germline gives CDR1 LGHNA, CDR2 YNFKEQ. V was cut by 1 base and J by 2 bases, with 12 bases left in between. The CDR3 length is 15 residues. The DNA for the CDR3 is TGTGCCAGCAGCCAAGCTGGAGGTACCCCCTACGAGCAGTACTTC. It codes for CASSQAGGTPYEQYF.

The genes are TRBV9 and TRBJ2-1; 9 bases map to TRBD2. The CDR3 sequence is 15 residues long. V trimming: 5 bases; J trimming: 8 bases; junction bases outside the gene matches: 11. Germline V gene data show CDR1 as SGDLS and CDR2 as YYNGEE. The CDR3: CASSRGGALGDEQFF. CDR3 in DNA: TGTGCCAGCAGTCGCGGGGGGGCCTTGGGCGATGAGCAGTTCTTC.

The rearrangement joins TRBV28 to TRBJ2-2; maybe TRBD1 (6 bases). The CDR3 has 12 amino acids. The germline V gene encodes CDR1 MDHEN and CDR2 SYDVKM. Trimming took 6 bases from V and 9 from J, leaving 11 bases between them. The DNA of the CDR3 is TGTGCCAGCAGGGGACATGCCAGGGAGCTGTTTTTT. Amino acids: CASRGHARELFF.

This clone was counted a few times. The rearrangement joins TRBV11-2 to TRBJ2-1; a weak D match, TRBD2 (6 bases). The germline V gene encodes CDR1 SGHAT and CDR2 FQNNGV. Trimming shortened V by 3 bases and J by 1 base, and 13 bases separated the two germline ends. The CDR3 loop spans 16 amino acids. The CDR3: CASSFRGSGSYNEQFF. The CDR3 nucleotides read TGTGCCAGCAGCTTCCGAGGTAGCGGATCCTACAATGAGCAGTTCTTC.

This sequence joins TRBV28 and TRBJ1-4; D gene ambiguous. There are 16 residues in the CDR3. Germline V gene data show CDR1 as MDHEN and CDR2 as SYDVKM. The V gene lost 3 bases and the J gene lost 0 bases, with 11 bases spanning the gap. This CDR3 is CASSFFVFTTNEKLFF. CDR3 sequence (DNA): TGTGCCAGCAGTTTTTTCGTCTTTACAACTAATGAAAAACTGTTTTTT.

V usage is TRBV5-6 and J usage is TRBJ2-3; D unresolved. V lost 0 bases and J 0 bases, leaving 5 bases between the germline ends. The CDR3 length is 14 residues. The germline V gene encodes CDR1 SGHDT and CDR2 YYEEEE. CDR3 sequence: CASSLGGSTDTQYF. The DNA of the CDR3 is TGTGCCAGCAGCTTGGGGGGTAGCACAGATACGCAGTATTTT.

This sequence joins TRBV4-1 and TRBJ2-1, with D unresolved. The CDR3 is 16 amino acids. Trimming took off 4 bases at V and 2 bases at J, with 15 bases between the two ends. CDR1 is MGHRA and CDR2 is YSYEKL in the germline V gene. CDR3 bases: TGCGCCAGCAGCCCCAAGGGTGAGCCAACCTACAATGAGCAGTTCTTC. Encoded protein: CASSPKGEPTYNEQFF.

The rearrangement joins TRBV7-8 to TRBJ2-5; D is ambiguous. The CDR3 covers 13 residues. Germline V lookup: CDR1 SGHVS, CDR2 FQNEAQ. Trimming cost V 3 bases and J 5 bases, with 10 bases left between them. CDR3 in amino acids: CASSFNYMETQYF. The CDR3 bases are TGTGCCAGCAGCTTCAATTATATGGAGACCCAGTACTTC. The full variable domain, rest sourced from reference TRBV7-8 and TRBJ2-5, is GAGVSQSPRYKVAKRGQDVALRCDPISGHVSLFWYQQALGQGPEFLTYFQNEAQLDKSGLPSDRFFAERPEGSVSTLKIQRTQQEDSAVYLCASSFNYMETQYFGPGTRLLVL.

The chain combines TRBV19 with TRBJ1-5; 9 bases are a match to TRBD1. This CDR3 contains 20 residues. V trimming: 4 bases; J trimming: 0 bases; junction bases outside the gene matches: 16. Germline V gene lookup returns CDR1 LNHDA and CDR2 SQIVND (reference sequence). DNA for the CDR3: TGTGCCAGTAGTACCTTGCCGGGACAGGGCTCCCTATATAGCAATCAGCCCCAGCATTTT. Translation gives CASSTLPGQGSLYSNQPQHF.